These 23 T cell receptor beta chains were all obtained from the same sample, sequenced in a study of T-cell memory formation after mild COVID-19. Each CDR3 protein gets one entry after TCRdb re-called the 5' RACE reads with MiXCR. The profile shows about 88,000 distinct CDR3 sequences, around 25% of them singletons. The sequenced material came from PBMCs or a T cell subset sorted from them (not recorded which). The receptors here all came from a man younger than 35 who had mild COVID-19 (a few samples of this study predate the infection). Cell type and time point are not known.

This clonotype occurred a few times. The CDR3 reads CASSLMRTGELFF. DNA for the CDR3: TGTGCCAGCAGCTTGATGCGGACCGGGGAGCTGTTTTTT. The chain is built from TRBV7-2 and TRBJ2-2; D gene ambiguous. The germline V gene has CDR1 SGHTA and CDR2 FQGNSA. V lost 3 bases and J 5 bases, leaving 7 bases between the germline ends. CDR3 size: 13 residues.

This chain uses TRBV12-3 or TRBV12-4 with TRBJ1-4; unclear D gene. The CDR3 totals 12 residues. Trimming took off 6 bases at V and 4 bases at J, with 6 bases between the two ends. CDR3 bases: TGTGCCAGCAGCCACTATAATGAAAAACTGTTTTTT. It is translated as CASSHYNEKLFF.

This chain connects TRBV27 to TRBJ1-5; no reliable D call. The CDR3 runs 12 residues. The germline CDR1 and CDR2 sequences are MNHEY and SMNVEV (reference sequence). The germline V and J ends were trimmed by 3 bases and 6 bases, with 6 bases remaining between them. The CDR3 region has the DNA TGTGCCAGCAGTTTTTTAGGTCAGCCCCAGCATTTT. Translating it yields CASSFLGQPQHF.

This clonotype was seen a few times. The chain links TRBV20-1 to TRBJ2-3; 7 nucleotides line up with TRBD2. After removal of 4 bases from V and 7 bases from J, the junction contained 5 bases not matched to a gene. CDR1 is DFQATT and CDR2 is SNEGSKA in the germline V gene (reference sequence). There are 12 residues in the CDR3. The CDR3 nucleotides read TGCAGTGCTAACCCGGGACTACATACGCAGTATTTT. Translated, it gives CSANPGLHTQYF.

In its sample, this clonotype was seen a few times. The chain has TRBV5-1 and TRBJ2-7, with 10 bases lining up with TRBD1. V was clipped by 6 bases and J by 4 bases; unmatched bases: 10. The CDR3 extends over 15 amino acids. Germline CDR1 SGHRS, CDR2 YFSETQ. The CDR3, as DNA: TGCGCCAGCACCGCCCGGGACAGGGGACCTTACGAGCAGTACTTC. It yields the protein CASTARDRGPYEQYF.

CDR3 in amino acids: CASSPQPPGLAGWTQYF. The CDR3 DNA sequence: TGTGCCAGCAGCCCCCAACCCCCGGGACTAGCGGGGTGGACCCAGTACTTC. The chain combines TRBV7-9 with TRBJ2-5, with TRBD2 matching 13 bases. With 5 bases clipped from V and 7 bases from J, the junction kept 13 bases outside the gene matches. The V gene's germline CDR1 is SEHNR and CDR2 FQNEAQ (reference sequence). The CDR3 consists of 17 residues.

The genes are TRBV6-2 or TRBV6-3 and TRBJ2-5; D not resolved. The CDR3 extends over 15 amino acids. V lost 0 bases to trimming and J lost 1 base, with 9 bases between them. The germline V gene has CDR1 MNHEY and CDR2 SVGEGT. CDR3 in amino acids: CASSYSARTQETQYF. The CDR3 nucleotides are TGTGCCAGCAGTTACTCTGCCAGGACCCAAGAGACCCAGTACTTC.

The rearrangement uses TRBV11-2 and TRBJ1-2; D is unresolved. The V end was cut by 4 bases, the J end by 3 bases, with 12 bases between. The CDR3 spans 14 residues. Germline values: CDR1 SGHAT, CDR2 FQNNGV. The CDR3 bases are TGTGCCAGCAGCTCCTTCCTAATGGACTATGGCTACACCTTC. Amino acids: CASSSFLMDYGYTF.

The chain employs TRBV9 and TRBJ2-1, with 9 bases identical to TRBD1. The ends lost 9 bases at V and 7 bases at J; junction bases unmatched: 2. The CDR3 has 11 residues. Germline CDR1 SGDLS, CDR2 YYNGEE. CDR3: CATGTGNEQFF. The CDR3 bases are TGTGCCACCGGGACAGGGAATGAGCAGTTCTTC.

The CDR3 DNA reads as TGCAGCGCCGAGGGCGGCGTGGGCCTAGCGGGGACAGATACGCAGTATTTT. Protein sequence: CSAEGGVGLAGTDTQYF. The genes are TRBV29-1 and TRBJ2-3, with 9 positions matching TRBD2. The CDR3 has 17 amino acids. CDR1 is SQVTM and CDR2 is ANQGSEA in the germline V gene. V trimming: 7 bases; J trimming: 3 bases; junction bases outside the gene matches: 17.

V and J are TRBV27 and TRBJ2-7; D remains ambiguous. Germline CDR1 is MNHEY and CDR2 is SMNVEV (reference sequence). The CDR3 is made up of 12 amino acids. Trimming cost V 5 bases and J 3 bases, with 8 bases left between them. The CDR3 loop reads CASSGPYYEQYF. DNA for the CDR3: TGTGCCAGCAGTGGGCCCTACTACGAGCAGTACTTC.

The chain joins TRBV5-1 to TRBJ1-2; D uncertain. The V gene's germline CDR1 is SGHRS and CDR2 YFSETQ. V was cut by 0 bases and J by 6 bases, with 9 bases left in between. The CDR3 is 13 residues long. CDR3 coding DNA: TGCGCCAGCAGCTTGGGACACCGGCATGGCTACACCTTC. As protein: CASSLGHRHGYTF.

This clonotype appeared a single time. The genes are TRBV27 and TRBJ1-1; weak D call: TRBD1 (5 bases). The germline V gene encodes CDR1 MNHEY and CDR2 SMNVEV (reference sequence). Between the trimmed V and J ends, which lost 7 bases and 0 bases, there was a span of 12 bases. The CDR3 is 14 amino acids. The CDR3 spells CASKPTGLNTEAFF. As DNA, the CDR3 is TGTGCCAGCAAACCCACAGGTCTGAACACTGAAGCTTTCTTT.

This clonotype was observed a handful of times. V gene TRBV7-9 combines with J gene TRBJ2-7; D is ambiguous. The CDR3 has 14 residues. The germline CDR1 and CDR2 sequences are SEHNR and FQNEAQ (reference sequence). The V gene lost 4 bases and the J gene lost 3 bases, with 13 bases spanning the gap. CDR3 protein: CASSSTLSIYEQYF. CDR3 DNA sequence: TGTGCCAGCAGCTCGACACTCAGCATCTACGAGCAGTACTTC.

This clonotype showed up just a few times. The chain couples TRBV12-3 or TRBV12-4 to TRBJ2-3; D unresolved. V was pared by 3 bases and J by 5 bases, with 9 bases between. CDR3 length: 13 amino acids. The CDR3 here is CASSFPPRDTQYF. The DNA for the CDR3 is TGTGCCAGCAGTTTCCCTCCCCGAGATACGCAGTATTTT.

This chain connects TRBV3-1 to TRBJ1-2; D remains unclear. Germline assignment: CDR1 LGHDT and CDR2 YNNKEL (reference sequence). The CDR3 length is 15 residues. V shed 3 bases and J shed 5 bases, with 16 bases lying between them. CDR3 sequence reads: CASSQSEYQWYGYTF. DNA for the CDR3: TGTGCCAGCAGCCAGAGTGAATACCAATGGTATGGCTACACCTTC.

This clonotype appeared a few times. V is TRBV11-2 and J is TRBJ2-1, with D perhaps assigned TRBD1 or TRBD2 (5 bases each). Germline assignment: CDR1 SGHAT and CDR2 FQNNGV. Trimming cost V 5 bases and J 8 bases, with 19 bases left between them. This CDR3 has 15 residues. CDR3 sequence: CASSLAGAARDEQFF. CDR3 nucleotides: TGTGCCAGCAGCCTTGCCGGGGCCGCCCGGGATGAGCAGTTCTTC. The full variable domain, its missing parts supplied by reference TRBV11-2 and TRBJ2-1, is EAGVAQSPRYKIIEKRQSVAFWCNPISGHATLYWYQQILGQGPKLLIQFQNNGVVDDSQLPKDRFSAERLKGVDSTLKIQPAKLEDSAVYLCASSLAGAARDEQFFGPGTRLTVL.

This chain's CDR3 is CASSLRDSNVDIYGYTF. In DNA, the CDR3 is TGTGCCAGCAGCCTCCGGGACAGCAATGTCGACATCTATGGCTACACCTTC. The chain recombines TRBV5-5 with TRBJ1-2; the match to TRBD1 covers 7 bases. Germline trimming cut 4 bases from V and 4 bases from J; bases unmatched to any gene: 16. Germline values: CDR1 SGHKS, CDR2 YYEKEE (reference sequence). The CDR3 sequence is 17 residues long.

This clonotype was seen a few times. The rearrangement links TRBV7-8 to TRBJ2-2, with 9 bases aligning to TRBD1. Germline V CDR1 and CDR2: SGHVS, FQNEAQ. The J segment lost 5 bases and the V segment lost 8 bases, leaving 6 bases of the junction unmatched. This CDR3 region has 14 residues. CDR3 DNA: TGTGCCAGCCCGGGACAGGGTGGTACCGGGGAGCTGTTTTTT. This translates into CASPGQGGTGELFF.

The chain recombines TRBV25-1 with TRBJ2-1, with D hard to call. The CDR3 loop spans 15 amino acids. Germline loops: CDR1 MGHDK, CDR2 SYGVNS. Trimming stripped 3 bases from V and 0 bases from J, with 9 bases between. The CDR3 DNA is TGTGCCAGCAGTGACGACGGATTCTCCTACAATGAGCAGTTCTTC. This encodes CASSDDGFSYNEQFF.

This clonotype has a handful of counts. This rearrangement joins TRBV12-3 or TRBV12-4 to TRBJ1-2; possible D gene TRBD1, 6 bases. V was trimmed by 3 bases and J by 2 bases, leaving 10 bases between them. The CDR3 is 14 residues long. Here the CDR3 reads CASSFGTQNYGYTF. The CDR3 DNA reads as TGTGCCAGCAGTTTTGGGACACAGAACTATGGCTACACCTTC.

This clonotype was detected only a few times. The J gene is TRBJ1-1, the V gene TRBV3-1; 8 nucleotides align to TRBD1. Germline CDR1 reads LGHDT; CDR2 reads YNNKEL (reference sequence). The CDR3 totals 16 residues. V shed 0 bases and J 1 base; nucleotides not matched to a gene: 4. CDR3 protein: CASSQEAGGRNTEAFF. The CDR3 DNA follows: TGTGCCAGCAGCCAAGAGGCAGGGGGCAGGAACACTGAAGCTTTCTTT. The whole variable domain, remainder taken from reference TRBV3-1 and TRBJ1-1, is DTAVSQTPKYLVTQMGNDKSIKCEQNLGHDTMYWYKQDSKKFLKIMFSYNNKELIINETVPNRFSPKSPDKAHLNLHINSLELGDSAVYFCASSQEAGGRNTEAFFGQGTRLTVV.

This chain connects TRBV20-1 to TRBJ2-1; D might be TRBD2 (5 bases). CDR1 DFQATT and CDR2 SNEGSKA come from the germline V gene (reference sequence). The CDR3 length is 14 residues. Trimming pared 3 bases from V and 4 bases from J, leaving 13 bases between. The CDR3 bases are TGCAGTGCTAGTAGGGCGGAGGAATACAATGAGCAGTTCTTC. Its protein product is CSASRAEEYNEQFF.